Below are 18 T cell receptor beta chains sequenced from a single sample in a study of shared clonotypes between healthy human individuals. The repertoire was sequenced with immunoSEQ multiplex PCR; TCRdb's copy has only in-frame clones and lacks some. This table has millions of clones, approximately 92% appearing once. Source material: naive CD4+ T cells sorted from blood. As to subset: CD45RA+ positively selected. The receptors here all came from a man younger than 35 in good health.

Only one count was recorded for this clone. The chain's CDR3 is CASSLFGTANSPLHF. For the CDR3, the DNA is TGTGCCAGCAGCCTCTTCGGGACGGCGAATTCACCCCTCCACTTT. This chain links TRBV9 with TRBJ1-6; D is perhaps TRBD1 (5 bases). This CDR3 has 15 residues. The germline CDR1 and CDR2 sequences are SGDLS and YYNGEE. Trimming took off 4 bases at V and 7 bases at J, with 15 bases between the two ends.

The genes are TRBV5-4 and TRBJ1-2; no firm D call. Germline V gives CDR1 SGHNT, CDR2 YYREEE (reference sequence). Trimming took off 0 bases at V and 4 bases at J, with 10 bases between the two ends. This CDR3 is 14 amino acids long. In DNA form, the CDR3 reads TGTGCCAGCAGCTTGGTAGGGTATGGCTATGGCTACACCTTC. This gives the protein CASSLVGYGYGYTF. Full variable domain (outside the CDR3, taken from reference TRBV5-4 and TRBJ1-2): ETGVTQSPTHLIKTRGQQVTLRCSSQSGHNTVSWYQQALGQGPQFIFQYYREEENGRGNFPPRFSGLQFPNYSSELNVNALELDDSALYLCASSLVGYGYGYTFGSGTRLTVV.

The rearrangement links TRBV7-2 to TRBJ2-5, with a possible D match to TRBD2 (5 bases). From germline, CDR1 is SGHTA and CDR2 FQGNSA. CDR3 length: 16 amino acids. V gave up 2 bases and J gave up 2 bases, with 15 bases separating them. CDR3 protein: CASSLIGSGIQETQYF. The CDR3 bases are TGTGCCAGCAGCTTAATCGGGTCGGGAATACAAGAGACCCAGTACTTC.

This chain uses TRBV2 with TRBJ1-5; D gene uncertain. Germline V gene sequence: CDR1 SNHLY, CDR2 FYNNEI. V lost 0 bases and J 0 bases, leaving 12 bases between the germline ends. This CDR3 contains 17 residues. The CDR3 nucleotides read TGTGCCAGCAGTGAAGCGCTTCTGGGTGGTAGCAATCAGCCCCAGCATTTT. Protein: CASSEALLGGSNQPQHF.

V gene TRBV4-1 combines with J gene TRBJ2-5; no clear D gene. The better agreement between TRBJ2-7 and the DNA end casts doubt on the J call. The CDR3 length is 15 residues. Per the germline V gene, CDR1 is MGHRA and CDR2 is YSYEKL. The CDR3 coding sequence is TGCGCCAGCAGCCAAATCGTCCTACTATCCTACGAGCAGTACTTC. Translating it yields CASSQIVLLSYEQYF.

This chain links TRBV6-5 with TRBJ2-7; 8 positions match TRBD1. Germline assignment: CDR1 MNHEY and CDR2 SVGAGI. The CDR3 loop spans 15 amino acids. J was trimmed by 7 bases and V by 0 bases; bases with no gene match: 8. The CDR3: CASSYSATGVLEQYF. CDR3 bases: TGTGCCAGCAGTTACTCTGCGACAGGGGTTTTAGAGCAGTACTTC.

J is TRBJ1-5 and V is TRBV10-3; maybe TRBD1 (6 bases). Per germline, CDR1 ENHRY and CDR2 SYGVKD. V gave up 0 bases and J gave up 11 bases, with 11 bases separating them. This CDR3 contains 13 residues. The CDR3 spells CAISESGGPAQHF. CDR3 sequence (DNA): TGTGCCATCAGTGAGTCGGGGGGCCCGGCCCAGCATTTT.

Written as DNA, the CDR3 is TGTGCCATCAGTGATCGTACTAGCGGGCCCTCCTACGAGCAGTACTTC. It is translated as CAISDRTSGPSYEQYF. The chain employs TRBV10-3 and TRBJ2-7; 9 bases are shared with TRBD2. The J segment lost 0 bases and the V segment lost 3 bases, leaving 6 bases of the junction unmatched. CDR3 length: 16 residues. CDR1 and CDR2 (germline): ENHRY, SYGVKD.

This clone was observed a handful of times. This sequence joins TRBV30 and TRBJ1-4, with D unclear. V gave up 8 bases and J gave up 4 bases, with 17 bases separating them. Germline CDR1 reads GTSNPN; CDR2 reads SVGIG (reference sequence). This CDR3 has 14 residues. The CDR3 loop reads CAGAGGHSNEKLFF. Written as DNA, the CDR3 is TGTGCCGGAGCCGGAGGGCACAGTAATGAAAAACTGTTTTTT.

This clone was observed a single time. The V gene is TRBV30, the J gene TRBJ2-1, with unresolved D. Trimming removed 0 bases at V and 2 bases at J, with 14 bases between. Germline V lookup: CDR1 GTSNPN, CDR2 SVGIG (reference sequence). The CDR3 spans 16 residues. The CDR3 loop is CAWSVRAVVTYNEQFF. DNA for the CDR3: TGTGCCTGGAGTGTACGGGCGGTAGTGACCTACAATGAGCAGTTCTTC.

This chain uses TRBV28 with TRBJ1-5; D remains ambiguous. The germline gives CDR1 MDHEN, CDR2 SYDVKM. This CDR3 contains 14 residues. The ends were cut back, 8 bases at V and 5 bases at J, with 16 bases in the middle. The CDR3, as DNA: TGTGCCAGCGGCCCCGGGCAGAATCATCAGCCCCAGCATTTT. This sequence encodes CASGPGQNHQPQHF.

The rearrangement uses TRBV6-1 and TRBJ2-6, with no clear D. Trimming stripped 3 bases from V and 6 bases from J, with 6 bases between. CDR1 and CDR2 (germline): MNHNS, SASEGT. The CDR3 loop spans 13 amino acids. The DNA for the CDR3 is TGTGCCAGCAGTGATCGGATGGCCAACGTCCTGACTTTC. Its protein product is CASSDRMANVLTF.

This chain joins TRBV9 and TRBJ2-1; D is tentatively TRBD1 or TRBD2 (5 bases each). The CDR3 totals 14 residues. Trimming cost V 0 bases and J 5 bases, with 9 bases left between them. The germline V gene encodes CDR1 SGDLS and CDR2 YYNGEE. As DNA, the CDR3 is TGTGCCAGCAGCGTAGAGGGGAGAAACAATGAGCAGTTCTTC. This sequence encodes CASSVEGRNNEQFF.

CDR3 DNA sequence: TGTGCCAGCAGCGTCCGGGACGAAAATTCACCCCTCCACTTT. Translated, it gives CASSVRDENSPLHF. The rearrangement uses TRBV5-4 and TRBJ1-6, with D possibly being TRBD1 (5 bases). This CDR3 is 14 amino acids long. CDR1 and CDR2 from the germline V gene are SGHNT and YYREEE (reference sequence). The germline V and J ends were trimmed by 4 bases and 7 bases, with 12 bases remaining between them.

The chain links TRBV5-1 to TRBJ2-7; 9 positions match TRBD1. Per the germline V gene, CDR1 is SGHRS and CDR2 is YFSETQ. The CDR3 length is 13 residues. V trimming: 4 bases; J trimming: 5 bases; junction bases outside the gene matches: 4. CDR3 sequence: CASSGDRAHEQYF. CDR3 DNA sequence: TGCGCCAGCAGCGGGGACAGGGCCCACGAGCAGTACTTC.

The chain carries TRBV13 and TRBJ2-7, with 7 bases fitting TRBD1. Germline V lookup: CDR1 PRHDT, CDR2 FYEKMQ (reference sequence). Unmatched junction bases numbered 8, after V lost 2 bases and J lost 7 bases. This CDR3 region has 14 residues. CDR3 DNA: TGTGCCAGCAGCTTACGACAGGGCCAGGGTGAGCAGTACTTC. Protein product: CASSLRQGQGEQYF.

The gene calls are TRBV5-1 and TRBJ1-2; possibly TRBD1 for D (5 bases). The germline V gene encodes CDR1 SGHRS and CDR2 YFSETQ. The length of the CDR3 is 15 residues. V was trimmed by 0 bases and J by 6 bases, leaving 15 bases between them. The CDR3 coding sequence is TGCGCCAGCAGCTTGGGGTCAGGGATCGAGAATGGCTACACCTTC. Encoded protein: CASSLGSGIENGYTF.

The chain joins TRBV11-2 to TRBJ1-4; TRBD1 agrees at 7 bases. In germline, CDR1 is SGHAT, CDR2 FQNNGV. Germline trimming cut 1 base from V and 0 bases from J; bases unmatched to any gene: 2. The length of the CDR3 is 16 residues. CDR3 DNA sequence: TGTGCCAGCAGCTTAGCCCAGGGGGCAACTAATGAAAAACTGTTTTTT. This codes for CASSLAQGATNEKLFF. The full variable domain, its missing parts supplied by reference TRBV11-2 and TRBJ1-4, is EAGVAQSPRYKIIEKRQSVAFWCNPISGHATLYWYQQILGQGPKLLIQFQNNGVVDDSQLPKDRFSAERLKGVDSTLKIQPAKLEDSAVYLCASSLAQGATNEKLFFGSGTQLSVL.